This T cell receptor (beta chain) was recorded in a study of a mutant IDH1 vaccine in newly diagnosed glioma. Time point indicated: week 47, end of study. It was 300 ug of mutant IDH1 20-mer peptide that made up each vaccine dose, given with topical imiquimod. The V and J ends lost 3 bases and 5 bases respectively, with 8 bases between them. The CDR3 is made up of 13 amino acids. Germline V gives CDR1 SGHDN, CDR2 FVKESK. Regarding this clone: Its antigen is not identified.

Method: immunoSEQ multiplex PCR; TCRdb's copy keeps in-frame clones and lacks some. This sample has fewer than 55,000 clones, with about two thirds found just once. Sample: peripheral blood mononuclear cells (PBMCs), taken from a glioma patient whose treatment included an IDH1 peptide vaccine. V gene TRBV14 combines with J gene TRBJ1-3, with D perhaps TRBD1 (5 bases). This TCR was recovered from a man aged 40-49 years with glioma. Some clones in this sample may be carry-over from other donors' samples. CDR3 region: CASSQTDRNTIYF. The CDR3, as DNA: TGTGCCAGCAGCCAGACAGACCGAAACACCATATATTTT.